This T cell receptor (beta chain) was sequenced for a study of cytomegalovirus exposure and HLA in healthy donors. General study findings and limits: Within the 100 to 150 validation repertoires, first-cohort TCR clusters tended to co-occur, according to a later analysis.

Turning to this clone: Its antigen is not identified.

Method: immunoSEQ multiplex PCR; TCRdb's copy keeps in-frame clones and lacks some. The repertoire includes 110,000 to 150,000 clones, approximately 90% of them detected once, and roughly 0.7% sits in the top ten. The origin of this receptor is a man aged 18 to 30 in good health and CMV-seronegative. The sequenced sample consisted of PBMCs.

CDR3 coding DNA: TGCGCCAGCAGCGGGGGACTAGCGGGGGGTCAAGAGACCCAGTACTTC. It specifies CASSGGLAGGQETQYF. The chain recombines TRBV5-1 with TRBJ2-5; 15 bases agree with TRBD2. Germline lookup yields CDR1 SGHRS and CDR2 YFSETQ. Trimming removed 4 bases from V and 2 bases from J; junction bases left unmatched: 3. This CDR3 has 16 amino acids.